Following are 15 T cell receptor beta chains from one sample sequenced in a study of Ad26.COV2.S vaccination and SARS-CoV-2 variants. Data came from immunoSEQ multiplex PCR; TCRdb stores just in-frame clones and leaves some out. This sample yields under 400,000 clones, of which around 86% are seen a single time; 3.4% belongs to the top ten. Treatment given: 15 to 20 received Ad26.COV2.S at low or high dose, single or two shots; roughly five received placebo; per-sample allocation not given. On day 63 after the first injection, vaccine and placebo recipients gave samples. The sample in question was peripheral blood, obtained in a trial of Ad26.COV2.S vaccine versus placebo. The receptors here all came from a person aged 18-65 years who received the Ad26.COV2.S COVID-19 vaccine or a placebo.

The V call is TRBV15, the J call TRBJ1-1; D gene uncertain. The CDR3 has 16 amino acids. Trimming took off 0 bases at V and 0 bases at J, with 11 bases between the two ends. Germline CDR1 reads LNHNV; CDR2 reads YYDKDF (reference sequence). The CDR3 sequence: CATSREPLRLNTEAFF. DNA for the CDR3: TGTGCCACCAGCAGAGAGCCGCTCCGGTTGAACACTGAAGCTTTCTTT.

The chain couples TRBV5-1 to TRBJ1-2; weak D call: TRBD1 (6 bases). This CDR3 region has 15 residues. V lost 0 bases to trimming and J lost 0 bases, with 9 bases between them. Germline loops: CDR1 SGHRS, CDR2 YFSETQ. CDR3 region: CASSLVTGSNYGYTF. The CDR3 DNA sequence: TGCGCCAGCAGCTTGGTCACAGGGTCTAACTATGGCTACACCTTC.

CDR3 coding DNA: TGTGCCACCTGGAAAGGGTTGGATGGCTACACCTTC. It encodes CATWKGLDGYTF. This chain connects TRBV27 to TRBJ1-2; no clear D gene. V lost 10 bases, J lost 6 bases, and 15 bases lay in between. Germline-derived CDR1 and CDR2 are MNHEY and SMNVEV (reference sequence). The CDR3 loop spans 12 amino acids.

The rearrangement uses TRBV11-2 and TRBJ2-1; weak D call: TRBD2 (5 bases). The V and J ends lost 4 bases and 7 bases respectively, with 14 bases between them. The CDR3 has 14 residues. Germline V CDR1 and CDR2: SGHAT, FQNNGV. The CDR3 spells CASSSRDLMNEQFF. CDR3 nucleotides: TGTGCCAGCAGCTCCCGGGATTTGATGAATGAGCAGTTCTTC.

The V and J genes are TRBV30 and TRBJ1-5; D is perhaps TRBD1 (5 bases). V was clipped by 0 bases and J by 6 bases, with 9 bases between them. The germline V gene has CDR1 GTSNPN and CDR2 SVGIG (reference sequence). The length of the CDR3 is 13 residues. The CDR3 region has the DNA TGTGCCTGGAGTGTACATGGGGGTCAGCCCCAGCATTTT. Protein sequence: CAWSVHGGQPQHF.

In this sample, this clone turned up once. The genes are TRBV10-2 and TRBJ1-2; D is unclear. The V end lost 0 bases, the J end lost 0 bases, and 5 bases lay between the germline ends. Germline CDR1 is WSHSY and CDR2 is SAAADI. The CDR3 has 14 amino acids. In DNA, the CDR3 is TGCGCCAGCAGTGAGTCTAATTCTAACTATGGCTACACCTTC. Its protein is CASSESNSNYGYTF.

As regards this clone: This CDR3 is also generated by other DNA sequences in the sample. This rearrangement joins TRBV5-1 to TRBJ2-5; no clear D. The CDR3 length is 13 residues. Per germline, CDR1 SGHRS and CDR2 YFSETQ. V was pared by 1 base and J by 2 bases, with 6 bases between. CDR3 region: CASSLPNQETQYF. The CDR3, as DNA: TGCGCCAGCAGCTTGCCCAATCAAGAGACCCAGTACTTC.

The chain links TRBV10-3 to TRBJ2-1; 14 positions match TRBD2. This CDR3 has 16 amino acids. With 2 bases clipped from V and 8 bases from J, the junction kept 5 bases outside the gene matches. Germline CDR1 and CDR2: ENHRY and SYGVKD. In DNA, the CDR3 is TGTGCCATCAGTGAGGGACTAGCGGGGGGTCTCGATGAGCAGTTCTTC. Protein product: CAISEGLAGGLDEQFF.

The chain carries TRBV6-2 or TRBV6-3 and TRBJ2-5, with D possibly matching TRBD1 (5 bases). Trimming cost V 3 bases and J 4 bases, with 18 bases left between them. The length of the CDR3 is 16 residues. Germline assignment: CDR1 MNHEY and CDR2 SVGEGT. CDR3 bases: TGTGCCAGCAGTTATAGTAGGGGCCCCCGGCGAGAGACCCAGTACTTC. It yields the protein CASSYSRGPRRETQYF.

This chain joins TRBV2 and TRBJ2-1; D is possibly TRBD1 (5 bases). CDR1 SNHLY and CDR2 FYNNEI come from the germline V gene. This CDR3 has 14 amino acids. The V gene lost 3 bases and the J gene lost 7 bases, with 13 bases spanning the gap. CDR3 residues: CASSDRGGINEQFF. As DNA, the CDR3 is TGTGCCAGCAGTGATAGGGGTGGGATTAATGAGCAGTTCTTC.

This chain uses TRBV5-1 with TRBJ2-1, with D hard to call. The CDR3 covers 16 residues. The germline V gene has CDR1 SGHRS and CDR2 YFSETQ. The germline V and J ends were trimmed by 1 base and 2 bases, with 13 bases remaining between them. The CDR3 nucleotides are TGCGCCAGCAGCTTGACTCCGGGCCCGCCCTACAATGAGCAGTTCTTC. This gives the protein CASSLTPGPPYNEQFF.

This clone appeared a single time. CDR3 in amino acids: CASSPSMGTLNSYEQYF. In nucleotides, the CDR3 is TGTGCCAGCTCACCCAGCATGGGCACCCTGAACTCCTACGAGCAGTACTTC. This chain joins TRBV18 and TRBJ2-7; D is ambiguous. The V end was cut by 3 bases, the J end by 0 bases, with 18 bases between. The CDR3 is 17 residues long. Germline CDR1 and CDR2: KGHSH and LQKENI.

DNA of the CDR3: TGTGCCAGCAGTTACGTTCTGGGACAGGGATATGAAAAACTGTTTTTT. Amino acids: CASSYVLGQGYEKLFF. The J gene is TRBJ1-4, the V gene TRBV6-2 or TRBV6-3; TRBD1 matches 9 bases. The germline CDR1 and CDR2 sequences are MNHEY and SVGEGT. The CDR3 is made up of 16 amino acids. The ends lost 2 bases at V and 6 bases at J; junction bases unmatched: 7.

This chain uses TRBV6-6 with TRBJ1-6, with 9 bases that match TRBD1. Germline V gives CDR1 MNHNY, CDR2 SVGAGI (reference sequence). CDR3 length: 16 amino acids. V lost 2 bases to trimming and J lost 6 bases; unmatched junction nucleotides: 5. The CDR3 protein is CASSYAGQGSNSPLHF. The CDR3 DNA sequence: TGTGCCAGCAGTTACGCGGGACAGGGCTCTAATTCACCCCTCCACTTT.

This clone was seen a single time. In the same sample, other DNA sequences code for this CDR3. The V call is TRBV5-1, the J call TRBJ1-1, with TRBD1 identical over 9 bases. The V gene's germline CDR1 is SGHRS and CDR2 YFSETQ. CDR3 length: 15 amino acids. V lost 0 bases and J lost 1; bases outside the gene matches: 1. Here the CDR3 DNA reads TGCGCCAGCAGCTTGGGGGGACAGGGGAACACTGAAGCTTTCTTT. Translated, it gives CASSLGGQGNTEAFF.